Listed here are 17 T cell receptor beta chains from one sample, sequenced in a study of blood T cells in healthy people across ages. Then a second PCR, running roughly 7 to 11 cycles, was carried out with a sample-barcoded 5' primer and a J-beta primer mix. TCRdb reprocessed the 5' RACE reads with MiXCR, giving one entry per CDR3 protein. The sample includes some 780,000 distinct CDR3 sequences, roughly three fifths seen only once; the top ten take around 24%. Sequences were obtained from blood. These TCRs come from a man aged 35 to 55 in good health.

The rearrangement uses TRBV6-8 and TRBJ2-7; 10 positions agree with TRBD1. V gave up 0 bases and J gave up 3 bases; unmatched junction bases: 17. The length of the CDR3 is 20 residues. Germline values: CDR1 MNHGY, CDR2 SAAAGT. The CDR3 DNA reads as TGTGCCAGCAGTTACTCCTTGTGGGACAGGGGACCCGAAACCTTCTACGAGCAGTACTTC. It specifies CASSYSLWDRGPETFYEQYF.

As regards this clonotype: A read error is possible here, since a much larger clone lies one base away. The J gene is TRBJ2-1, the V gene TRBV4-2; TRBD2 agrees at 13 bases. Germline CDR1 LGHNA, CDR2 YNFKEQ. The CDR3 length is 17 residues. Trimming cost V 4 bases and J 9 bases; bases outside gene matches: 12. The CDR3 DNA reads as TGTGCCAGCAGCCGGGGTACTAGCGGGGGGGTCGTGTCTGAGCAGTTCTTC. Its protein product is CASSRGTSGGVVSEQFF.

In this sample, this clonotype turned up a few times. V gene TRBV6-5 combines with J gene TRBJ2-6; D remains unclear. CDR3 length equals 11 residues. The V gene lost 10 bases and the J gene lost 4 bases, with 5 bases spanning the gap. Germline assignment: CDR1 MNHEY and CDR2 SVGAGI. The CDR3 protein is CATKGANVLTF. CDR3 nucleotide sequence: TGTGCCACCAAGGGGGCCAACGTCCTGACTTTC.

The genes are TRBV5-1 and TRBJ2-1, with D possibly being TRBD1 or TRBD2 (5 bases each). CDR3 length equals 17 residues. Trimming removed 0 bases at V and 0 bases at J, with 13 bases between. Per the germline V gene, CDR1 is SGHRS and CDR2 is YFSETQ. DNA for the CDR3: TGCGCCAGCAGCTTGGTCCGGGGCGGCGACTCCTACAATGAGCAGTTCTTC. Translated, it gives CASSLVRGGDSYNEQFF.

This rearrangement joins TRBV28 to TRBJ2-1, with TRBD1 as a possible D gene (5 bases). This CDR3 region has 15 residues. Per germline, CDR1 MDHEN and CDR2 SYDVKM. V dropped 5 bases and J dropped 6 bases, with 17 bases sitting between them. DNA of the CDR3: TGTGCCAGCAGTCCAAGGGGCGCAGTGGTCAATGAGCAGTTCTTC. It specifies CASSPRGAVVNEQFF.

This chain links TRBV11-2 with TRBJ2-1; D is possibly TRBD1 or TRBD2 (6 bases each). Germline CDR1 and CDR2: SGHAT and FQNNGV. Trimming stripped 5 bases from V and 0 bases from J, with 20 bases between. This CDR3 comprises 18 residues. The CDR3 coding sequence is TGTGCCAGCAGCCCACGGGGGCAGGGCCCGAGCTCCTACAATGAGCAGTTCTTC. Protein product: CASSPRGQGPSSYNEQFF.

V gene TRBV7-9 combines with J gene TRBJ2-1; 11 bases fit TRBD2. Near its end, the DNA agrees better with TRBJ2-7, so the J call may be wrong. There are 18 residues in the CDR3. In germline, CDR1 is SEHNR, CDR2 FQNEAQ (reference sequence). For the CDR3, the DNA is TGTGCCAGCAGCCCCAGGCGGGGTAGCGGGAGGGTGCTTAACGAGCAGTACTTC. It specifies CASSPRRGSGRVLNEQYF.

This clonotype was picked up many times. This rearrangement joins TRBV7-3 to TRBJ2-1; D gene ambiguous. V was clipped by 5 bases and J by 7 bases, with 21 bases between them. Germline V gene data show CDR1 as SGHTA and CDR2 as FQGTGA. This CDR3 comprises 16 residues. The CDR3 bases are TGTGCCAGCAGCCCTAATCTTTTGACTGCGAGGAATGAGCAGTTCTTC. It codes for CASSPNLLTARNEQFF.

This CDR3 reads CASSYSLNTQYF. The CDR3 coding sequence is TGTGCCAGCAGTTATTCATTGAATACGCAGTATTTT. The chain combines TRBV6-2 or TRBV6-3 with TRBJ2-3; no firm D call. The CDR3 covers 12 residues. Germline CDR1 MNHEY, CDR2 SVGEGT. Trimming took off 3 bases at V and 7 bases at J, with 8 bases between the two ends.

This clonotype was seen a handful of times. The V call is TRBV6-4, the J call TRBJ2-5; TRBD1 agrees at 10 bases. Germline V gene lookup returns CDR1 MRHNA and CDR2 SNTAGT. This CDR3 region has 14 residues. The V and J ends lost 0 bases and 11 bases, in that order; junction bases with no gene match: 6. CDR3 coding DNA: TGTGCCAGCAGTGACTCGGGACAGGGGTGTGAGCAGTACTTC. Translating gives CASSDSGQGCEQYF.

In this sample, this clonotype turned up a few times. This sequence joins TRBV29-1 and TRBJ2-7; 9 nucleotides line up with TRBD1. This CDR3 is built from 13 residues. The junction had 6 bases not matched to a gene; V was cut back by 7 bases and J by 2 bases. Germline CDR1 is SQVTM and CDR2 is ANQGSEA. CDR3 sequence (DNA): TGCAGCGCCATGGACAGGGGACCCTACGAGCAGTACTTC. Protein: CSAMDRGPYEQYF.

This clonotype showed up many times. The rearrangement uses TRBV7-2 and TRBJ2-7, with a possible D match to TRBD2 (7 bases). The germline gives CDR1 SGHTA, CDR2 FQGNSA. Trimming pared 5 bases from V and 6 bases from J, leaving 23 bases between. There are 16 residues in the CDR3. For the CDR3, the DNA is TGTGCCAGCAGCCCTCAGGGTGGCGGGGGCGCTCGCGAGCAGTACTTC. It yields the protein CASSPQGGGGAREQYF.

The CDR3: CASSLSNLQFF. The CDR3, as DNA: TGTGCCAGCAGCTTGAGCAACCTGCAGTTCTTC. The rearrangement uses TRBV7-2 and TRBJ2-1; the D is unclear. V was shortened by 3 bases and J by 12 bases, with 9 bases between the two germline ends. The CDR3 has 11 residues. Germline V gene lookup returns CDR1 SGHTA and CDR2 FQGNSA.

The rearrangement links TRBV29-1 to TRBJ2-5; D is possibly TRBD1 (5 bases). Near its end, the DNA agrees better with TRBJ2-7, so the J call may be wrong. The CDR3 contains 13 residues. The germline V gene has CDR1 SQVTM and CDR2 ANQGSEA. The CDR3 reads CSVGGSPSYEQYF. CDR3 DNA: TGCAGCGTTGGGGGCAGCCCCTCCTACGAGCAGTACTTC.

V is TRBV27 and J is TRBJ2-7; no firm D call. CDR3 length: 15 amino acids. Trimming removed 0 bases at V and 3 bases at J, with 12 bases between. Germline CDR1 is MNHEY and CDR2 is SMNVEV (reference sequence). The CDR3 DNA follows: TGTGCCAGCAGTTTATCGGCCAGCCTTTACTACGAGCAGTACTTC. It yields the protein CASSLSASLYYEQYF.

This clonotype was detected only a few times. Compared with germline, one end of the junction differs, possibly owing to a read error. This chain connects TRBV7-7 to TRBJ2-5, with a possible D match to TRBD2 (6 bases). CDR3 size: 15 residues. CDR1 and CDR2 from the germline V gene are SSHAT and FNYEAQ (reference sequence). The CDR3 reads CASSLGRGTVETQYF. CDR3 nucleotides: TGTGCTAGCAGCTTAGGCCGCGGGACGGTGGAGACCCAGTACTTC.

This clonotype was detected only a few times. CDR3 sequence: CASSSGGRMLSEQYF. The DNA of the CDR3 is TGTGCCAGCAGCTCGGGTGGCCGAATGTTGAGCGAGCAGTACTTC. The chain links TRBV3-1 to TRBJ2-5; D is unresolved. The end of the DNA is better explained by TRBJ2-7, so the J call may be wrong. The CDR3 runs 15 residues. CDR1 LGHDT and CDR2 YNNKEL come from the germline V gene (reference sequence).